These 32 T cell receptor beta chains were sequenced from one sample in a study of CD8 T cells in Susac syndrome. Random hexamers were used to reverse transcribe the RNA input (0.5 to 1 ug). TCRdb reprocessed the immunoSEQ multiplex PCR reads via MiXCR and lists one record per CDR3 protein. The sample includes around 200,000 distinct CDR3 sequences, 95% of them seen just once. Specimen: CD4+ T cells from PBMCs. Every receptor here comes from a human donor in good health.

The chain employs TRBV4-3 and TRBJ1-5; D gene unclear. This CDR3 region has 13 residues. Germline-derived CDR1 and CDR2 are LGHNA and YSLEER. With 1 base removed from V and 6 bases from J, the gap between germline ends came to 7 bases. The CDR3 coding sequence is TGCGCCAGCAGCCAAGGGTTTAGTCAGCCCCAGCATTTT. Translating gives CASSQGFSQPQHF.

This chain links TRBV20-1 with TRBJ1-1, with 9 nucleotides matching TRBD1. J gave up 0 bases and V 6 bases, and 8 bases lay outside the gene matches. This CDR3 has 15 residues. The germline V gene has CDR1 DFQATT and CDR2 SNEGSKA (reference sequence). DNA for the CDR3: TGCAGTGCCATAGGGGGGGACAGGGTGAACACTGAAGCTTTCTTT. This encodes CSAIGGDRVNTEAFF.

The chain employs TRBV29-1 and TRBJ1-2; TRBD1 is a possible D gene (6 bases). Trimming shortened V by 3 bases and J by 13 bases, and 9 bases separated the two germline ends. Germline CDR1 SQVTM, CDR2 ANQGSEA. The CDR3 length is 9 residues. In DNA form, the CDR3 reads TGCAGCGTTGAGGGGGCCTCCACCTTC. Translating it yields CSVEGASTF.

CDR3 loop: CASAPARGLGDEQFF. The CDR3 DNA reads as TGTGCCAGCGCCCCGGCCAGGGGACTGGGCGATGAGCAGTTCTTC. The rearrangement uses TRBV27 and TRBJ2-1; perhaps D is TRBD1 or TRBD2 (6 bases each). The CDR3 extends over 15 amino acids. In germline, CDR1 is MNHEY, CDR2 SMNVEV (reference sequence). Trimming removed 8 bases from V and 8 bases from J, with 22 bases in between.

The chain carries TRBV14 and TRBJ2-1; D not resolved. Germline V gene lookup returns CDR1 SGHDN and CDR2 FVKESK. V was cut by 0 bases and J by 10 bases, with 10 bases left in between. The CDR3 has 13 amino acids. The DNA for the CDR3 is TGTGCCAGCAGCCAAGAACTTAATTCGGAGCAGTTCTTC. Encoded protein: CASSQELNSEQFF.

CDR3 protein: CASSLQGGELFF. CDR3 bases: TGTGCCAGCAGCTTGCAGGGGGGGGAGCTGTTTTTT. The chain links TRBV7-8 to TRBJ2-2, with a tentative D call TRBD1 (6 bases). The germline gives CDR1 SGHVS, CDR2 FQNEAQ. V was shortened by 3 bases and J by 8 bases, with 7 bases between the two germline ends. The length of the CDR3 is 12 residues.

The table lists this clonotype with a count of one. The CDR3 coding sequence is TGCAGTGTTTCCCCAGGGAGGGGAGTCTATGGCTACACCTTC. Its translation is CSVSPGRGVYGYTF. The chain combines TRBV20-1 with TRBJ1-2; a possible D gene is TRBD1 (5 bases). CDR1 and CDR2 (germline): DFQATT, SNEGSKA (reference sequence). Trimming shortened V by 7 bases and J by 4 bases, and 19 bases separated the two germline ends. CDR3 length: 14 amino acids.

The CDR3 spells CASSALGETQYF. CDR3 sequence (DNA): TGTGCCAGCAGCGCTCTGGGGGAGACCCAGTACTTC. The chain recombines TRBV5-4 with TRBJ2-5; D is undetermined. Germline V gene data show CDR1 as SGHNT and CDR2 as YYREEE (reference sequence). V was clipped by 4 bases and J by 5 bases, with 9 bases between them. This CDR3 contains 12 residues.

The rearrangement joins TRBV3-1 to TRBJ2-7; D not certain. Per the germline V gene, CDR1 is LGHDT and CDR2 is YNNKEL (reference sequence). The ends were cut back, 5 bases at V and 0 bases at J, with 5 bases in the middle. The CDR3 sequence is 12 residues long. CDR3 DNA: TGTGCCAGCAGCTGGGCCTCCTACGAGCAGTACTTC. Translated: CASSWASYEQYF.

V usage is TRBV30 and J usage is TRBJ1-1; 7 positions agree with TRBD1. In germline, CDR1 is GTSNPN, CDR2 SVGIG (reference sequence). V dropped 3 bases and J dropped 6; count of bases not matched to a gene: 7. The length of the CDR3 is 13 residues. The CDR3 sequence is CAWSLTGIPEAFF. In DNA, the CDR3 is TGTGCCTGGAGCCTGACAGGGATCCCTGAAGCTTTCTTT.

V gene TRBV20-1 combines with J gene TRBJ2-7; 8 bases fit TRBD2. This CDR3 region has 13 residues. Germline V CDR1 and CDR2: DFQATT, SNEGSKA (reference sequence). The V and J ends lost 7 bases and 4 bases, in that order; junction bases with no gene match: 9. The CDR3 is CSVWNSGKYEQYV. The CDR3 DNA is TGCAGTGTGTGGAATAGCGGGAAATACGAGCAGTACGTC.

The chain employs TRBV4-1 and TRBJ2-3, with 9 nucleotides matching TRBD1. The CDR3 extends over 16 amino acids. Germline-derived CDR1 and CDR2 are MGHRA and YSYEKL. V was pared by 4 bases and J by 6 bases, with 11 bases of the junction left unmatched. CDR3 loop: CASSRSGQGVDDTQYF. Written as DNA, the CDR3 is TGCGCCAGCAGCCGTTCGGGACAGGGAGTGGACGATACGCAGTATTTT.

This chain connects TRBV3-1 to TRBJ1-5; no reliable D call. Germline V CDR1 and CDR2: LGHDT, YNNKEL (reference sequence). The CDR3 consists of 19 residues. Deletions cut 1 base from V and 0 bases from J, with 19 bases between. The CDR3 DNA reads as TGTGCCAGCAGCCAAGCGGCACCTTCACAAAACATTAGCAATCAGCCCCAGCATTTT. It translates to CASSQAAPSQNISNQPQHF.

V is TRBV11-2 and J is TRBJ2-5; D tentatively reads TRBD1 or TRBD2 (5 bases each). V lost 6 bases and J 2 bases, leaving 19 bases between the germline ends. Germline V gene lookup returns CDR1 SGHAT and CDR2 FQNNGV. There are 16 residues in the CDR3. Here the CDR3 reads CASSRDPTGLQETQYF. The CDR3 DNA reads TGTGCCAGCAGTCGGGACCCCACGGGGTTACAAGAGACCCAGTACTTC.

The V and J genes are TRBV12-3 or TRBV12-4 and TRBJ1-2; TRBD1 agrees at 10 bases. Trimming took 6 bases from V and 8 from J; bases not matched to a gene: 6. The CDR3 sequence is 13 residues long. CDR3 DNA sequence: TGTGCCAGCAGCCCGGGGACAGGGGTCGGCTACACCTTC. It codes for CASSPGTGVGYTF.

The CDR3 loop reads CAWSVGDHSNQPQHF. The CDR3, as DNA: TGTGCCTGGTCAGTGGGGGATCATAGCAATCAGCCCCAGCATTTT. This sequence joins TRBV30 and TRBJ1-5; D is possibly TRBD1 (5 bases). Deletions cut 5 bases from V and 0 bases from J, with 14 bases between. Looked up from germline, CDR1 is GTSNPN and CDR2 is SVGIG (reference sequence). The CDR3 has 15 residues.

This chain connects TRBV2 to TRBJ2-1; D perhaps matches TRBD1 (6 bases). V shed 7 bases and J shed 4 bases, with 11 bases lying between them. This CDR3 is 13 amino acids long. Germline V CDR1 and CDR2: SNHLY, FYNNEI. The CDR3 is CASTIGQYNEQFF. The CDR3 nucleotides read TGTGCCAGCACCATCGGACAGTACAATGAGCAGTTCTTC.

This clonotype was recorded only once. This chain uses TRBV6-2 or TRBV6-3 with TRBJ1-1; 8 bases are shared with TRBD1. Per germline, CDR1 MNHEY and CDR2 SVGEGT. The CDR3 runs to 12 residues. Trimming cost V 7 bases and J 5 bases; bases outside gene matches: 3. The CDR3 nucleotides read TGTGCCAGCACAGGGGGCGGTACTGAAGCTTTCTTT. This translates into CASTGGGTEAFF.

V is TRBV28 and J is TRBJ2-7; tentative D call: TRBD2 (6 bases). The V gene lost 6 bases and the J gene lost 7 bases, with 19 bases spanning the gap. Germline values: CDR1 MDHEN, CDR2 SYDVKM. CDR3 length equals 14 residues. The CDR3 DNA reads as TGTGCCAGCAGGACGGGGGAGAATCGTGGGGAGCAGTACTTC. Residues: CASRTGENRGEQYF. Using reference TRBV28 and TRBJ2-7 for the parts outside the CDR3, the full variable domain is DVKVTQSSRYLVKRTGEKVFLECVQDMDHENMFWYRQDPGLGLRLIYFSYDVKMKEKGDIPEGYSVSREKKERFSLILESASTNQTSMYLCASRTGENRGEQYFGPGTRLTVT.

The rearrangement joins TRBV14 to TRBJ2-5; tentative D call: TRBD2 (6 bases). V lost 1 base, J lost 13 bases, and 19 bases lay in between. The CDR3 is 14 residues long. CDR1 SGHDN and CDR2 FVKESK come from the germline V gene. The CDR3 DNA sequence: TGTGCCAGCAGCCAAGCGGGTAGCGCGGGATTCGGGTACTTC. Translated: CASSQAGSAGFGYF.

This chain connects TRBV20-1 to TRBJ2-3; 13 nucleotides line up with TRBD2. The CDR3 totals 17 residues. In germline, CDR1 is DFQATT, CDR2 SNEGSKA (reference sequence). Germline trimming cut 0 bases from V and 2 bases from J; bases unmatched to any gene: 5. The CDR3 DNA sequence: TGCAGTGCTAGAGACCCCGGGACTAGCGGGACCACAGATACGCAGTATTTT. This gives the protein CSARDPGTSGTTDTQYF.

The chain uses TRBV20-1 and TRBJ1-5; D unclear. There are 14 residues in the CDR3. V lost 1 base, J lost 1 base, and 8 bases lay in between. CDR1 and CDR2 (germline): DFQATT, SNEGSKA (reference sequence). The CDR3 region is CSARGRQSNQPQHF. CDR3 nucleotides: TGCAGTGCTAGAGGCAGGCAGAGCAATCAGCCCCAGCATTTT.

V gene TRBV18 combines with J gene TRBJ2-1, with TRBD2 identical over 7 bases. J gave up 13 bases and V 8 bases, and 11 bases lay outside the gene matches. The CDR3 has 12 residues. Germline V gene lookup returns CDR1 KGHSH and CDR2 LQKENI. CDR3 sequence (DNA): TGTGCCAGCACTGGGGAGGGGCCGTCACAGTTCTTC. As protein: CASTGEGPSQFF.

V usage is TRBV28 and J usage is TRBJ1-1; D ambiguous. Trimming cost V 5 bases and J 3 bases, with 10 bases left between them. There are 13 residues in the CDR3. Germline V CDR1 and CDR2: MDHEN, SYDVKM. The CDR3 here is CASSQQIDTEAFF. CDR3 DNA: TGTGCCAGCAGTCAACAAATAGACACTGAAGCTTTCTTT.

The rearrangement joins TRBV29-1 to TRBJ2-5, with D possibly TRBD2 on 6 matching bases. Germline values: CDR1 SQVTM, CDR2 ANQGSEA. Trimming took off 7 bases at V and 4 bases at J, with 13 bases between the two ends. The CDR3 totals 12 residues. The CDR3: CSAGRGGETQYF. The CDR3 DNA sequence: TGCAGCGCCGGAAGGGGAGGAGAGACCCAGTACTTC.

In DNA form, the CDR3 reads TGTGCCAGCAGAAACACCGGGGAGCTGTTTTTT. Translated, it gives CASRNTGELFF. The chain links TRBV27 to TRBJ2-2; D is ambiguous. There are 11 residues in the CDR3. V was trimmed by 6 bases and J by 2 bases, leaving 1 base between them. Looked up from germline, CDR1 is MNHEY and CDR2 is SMNVEV (reference sequence).

The chain combines TRBV19 with TRBJ1-2, with 7 bases lining up with TRBD1. CDR1 is LNHDA, CDR2 SQIVND, per germline (reference sequence). This CDR3 has 15 amino acids. V lost 1 base, J lost 10 bases, and 12 bases stayed unmatched. CDR3 DNA: TGTGCCAGTAGTATAGGCCTCTCCCGGACAGGCCTCTACACCTTC. This encodes CASSIGLSRTGLYTF.

This chain links TRBV29-1 with TRBJ2-5; 10 positions match TRBD2. This CDR3 has 14 amino acids. CDR1 is SQVTM, CDR2 ANQGSEA, per germline. The junction had 9 bases not matched to a gene; V was cut back by 4 bases and J by 7 bases. The CDR3 nucleotides read TGCAGCGTTGCAGCGGGAGGGGGAGGCGGGACCCAGTACTTC. The encoded protein is CSVAAGGGGGTQYF.

This chain joins TRBV5-1 and TRBJ2-2; D perhaps matches TRBD2 (5 bases). The CDR3 covers 15 residues. Germline values: CDR1 SGHRS, CDR2 YFSETQ. V lost 1 base and J lost 4, with 11 bases in between. The DNA for the CDR3 is TGCGCCAGCAGCTTGAGGCTAGGAGGCACCGGGGAGCTGTTTTTT. It is translated as CASSLRLGGTGELFF.

In DNA form, the CDR3 reads TGTGCCAGCAGTACCGACGGTTCCTACGAGCAGTACGTC. It encodes CASSTDGSYEQYV. The chain links TRBV28 to TRBJ2-7; D is unclear. The germline CDR1 and CDR2 sequences are MDHEN and SYDVKM. There are 13 residues in the CDR3. The ends were cut back, 5 bases at V and 1 base at J, with 9 bases in the middle.

This chain uses TRBV15 with TRBJ2-1; no definite D call. V was clipped by 0 bases and J by 2 bases, with 11 bases between them. The CDR3 is 16 residues long. The germline gives CDR1 LNHNV, CDR2 YYDKDF (reference sequence). The CDR3 here is CATSRDLTAAYNEQFF. The CDR3 DNA reads TGTGCCACCAGCAGAGATCTGACCGCAGCCTACAATGAGCAGTTCTTC.

This chain connects TRBV20-1 to TRBJ1-5; a possible D gene is TRBD1 (5 bases). CDR1 is DFQATT and CDR2 is SNEGSKA in the germline V gene (reference sequence). CDR3 length: 13 amino acids. V was shortened by 0 bases and J by 6 bases, with 9 bases between the two germline ends. Here the CDR3 reads CSARDYRSQPQHF. CDR3 coding DNA: TGCAGTGCTAGAGATTACAGGTCTCAGCCCCAGCATTTT.